Listed below are T cell receptor beta chains from one sample, sequenced in a study of blood T cell repertoires in COVID-19. Method: immunoSEQ multiplex PCR; TCRdb's copy keeps in-frame clones and lacks some. The sample holds about 100,000 clones, 80% to 95% seen once. The sample taken for sequencing was peripheral blood. Receptor source: a man aged 55 to 70 with acute or convalescent COVID-19. Both conserved end residues are part of each CDR3. The order of the fields is J gene, D gene, clone size, V gene, CDR3 protein, CDR3 DNA. A D gene is named only where the DNA matches it firmly. A clone size is listed for some rows: how often the clone was seen (once, few, many), or a class if it is expanded.

j_call: TRBJ2-7
d_call: -
clone_size: -
v_call: TRBV5-5
cdr3_aa: CASSFRTVSYEQYF
cdr3_nt: TGTGCCAGCAGCTTTCGGACAGTATCCTACGAGCAGTACTTC

j_call: TRBJ2-7
d_call: -
clone_size: -
v_call: TRBV6-5
cdr3_aa: CASSYSEVPGYEQYF
cdr3_nt: TGTGCCAGCAGTTACTCGGAGGTACCCGGCTACGAGCAGTACTTC

j_call: TRBJ1-5
d_call: TRBD1
clone_size: -
v_call: TRBV24-1
cdr3_aa: CATSEGQGLNQPQHF
cdr3_nt: TGTGCCACCAGTGAGGGACAGGGGTTAAATCAGCCCCAGCATTTT

j_call: TRBJ2-3
d_call: TRBD2
clone_size: few
v_call: TRBV5-1
cdr3_aa: CASSLVLAGGTDTQYF
cdr3_nt: TGCGCCAGCAGCTTGGTCCTAGCGGGAGGCACAGATACGCAGTATTTT

j_call: TRBJ2-3
d_call: TRBD1
clone_size: -
v_call: TRBV5-8
cdr3_aa: CASSLMPGGSDTQYF
cdr3_nt: TGTGCCAGCAGCTTGATGCCAGGGGGCTCAGATACGCAGTATTTT

j_call: TRBJ2-5
d_call: -
clone_size: -
v_call: TRBV19
cdr3_aa: CASSIASGSQETQYF
cdr3_nt: TGTGCCAGTAGTATAGCCTCGGGATCCCAAGAGACCCAGTACTTC

j_call: TRBJ1-4
d_call: TRBD1
clone_size: -
v_call: TRBV9
cdr3_aa: CASSLDRVGEKLFF
cdr3_nt: TGTGCCAGCAGCCTCGACAGGGTGGGAGAAAAACTGTTTTTT

j_call: TRBJ1-4
d_call: TRBD1
clone_size: -
v_call: TRBV6-1
cdr3_aa: CASSEVQGVGSRSNEKLFF
cdr3_nt: TGTGCCAGCAGTGAAGTTCAGGGGGTGGGGTCGCGGTCTAATGAAAAACTGTTTTTT

j_call: TRBJ1-5
d_call: TRBD1
clone_size: -
v_call: TRBV6-4
cdr3_aa: CASIYRDRNNQPQHF
cdr3_nt: TGTGCCAGCATATATCGGGACAGGAACAATCAGCCCCAGCATTTT

j_call: TRBJ2-3
d_call: -
clone_size: -
v_call: TRBV4-1
cdr3_aa: CASSQGGTGIDTQYF
cdr3_nt: TGCGCCAGCAGCCAAGGGGGGACTGGGATAGATACGCAGTATTTT

j_call: TRBJ1-5
d_call: -
clone_size: -
v_call: TRBV6-1
cdr3_aa: CASSDTGGYNQPQHF
cdr3_nt: TGTGCCAGCAGTGACACTGGCGGATACAATCAGCCCCAGCATTTT

j_call: TRBJ2-2
d_call: TRBD1
clone_size: -
v_call: TRBV11-3
cdr3_aa: CASSVGTVTGELFF
cdr3_nt: TGTGCCAGCAGCGTAGGGACAGTCACCGGGGAGCTGTTTTTT

j_call: TRBJ1-2
d_call: -
clone_size: -
v_call: TRBV10-3
cdr3_aa: CAISESYSGHAYGYTF
cdr3_nt: TGTGCCATCAGTGAGTCCTATTCGGGACATGCCTATGGCTACACCTTC

j_call: TRBJ1-4
d_call: TRBD1
clone_size: -
v_call: TRBV5-1
cdr3_aa: CASSSRDRDPNEKLFF
cdr3_nt: TGCGCCAGCAGCTCTCGGGACAGGGACCCTAATGAAAAACTGTTTTTT

j_call: TRBJ1-1
d_call: TRBD1
clone_size: -
v_call: TRBV3-1/TRBV3-2
cdr3_aa: CASSQETGRTEAFF
cdr3_nt: TGTGCCAGCAGCCAAGAGACAGGGCGCACTGAAGCTTTCTTT

j_call: TRBJ2-3
d_call: -
clone_size: -
v_call: TRBV29-1
cdr3_aa: CSYTTGDTQYF
cdr3_nt: TGCAGCTACACCACAGGGGATACGCAGTATTTT

j_call: TRBJ1-1
d_call: -
clone_size: -
v_call: TRBV27
cdr3_aa: CASSPDPGGGKAFF
cdr3_nt: TGTGCCAGCAGTCCAGACCCGGGGGGGGGTAAAGCTTTCTTT

j_call: TRBJ2-1
d_call: TRBD1
clone_size: -
v_call: TRBV6-5
cdr3_aa: CASGRDRAYNEQFF
cdr3_nt: TGTGCCAGTGGCCGGGACAGGGCCTACAATGAGCAGTTCTTC

j_call: TRBJ1-3
d_call: TRBD1
clone_size: -
v_call: TRBV6-5
cdr3_aa: CASRQGNSGGNTIYF
cdr3_nt: TGTGCCAGCAGACAGGGGAATTCGGGAGGAAACACCATATATTTT

j_call: TRBJ2-3
d_call: TRBD2
clone_size: -
v_call: TRBV10-1
cdr3_aa: CASSGIAGGTDTQYF
cdr3_nt: TGCGCCAGCAGTGGGATAGCGGGAGGCACAGATACGCAGTATTTT

j_call: TRBJ1-2
d_call: TRBD1
clone_size: -
v_call: TRBV7-9
cdr3_aa: CASSLGTTGYGYTF
cdr3_nt: TGTGCCAGCAGCTTAGGGACGACAGGGTATGGCTACACCTTC

j_call: TRBJ2-5
d_call: TRBD2
clone_size: -
v_call: TRBV5-1
cdr3_aa: CASSFRLAGTQETQYF
cdr3_nt: TGCGCCAGCAGCTTTAGACTAGCGGGAACCCAAGAGACCCAGTACTTC

j_call: TRBJ2-3
d_call: TRBD1
clone_size: -
v_call: TRBV24-1
cdr3_aa: CATSDLGRDRDFESTDTQYF
cdr3_nt: TGTGCCACCAGTGATTTAGGAAGGGACAGGGATTTTGAGAGCACAGATACGCAGTATTTT

j_call: TRBJ1-2
d_call: -
clone_size: -
v_call: TRBV7-8
cdr3_aa: CASSVRWESPNYGYTF
cdr3_nt: TGTGCCAGCAGCGTTCGGTGGGAGAGTCCTAACTATGGCTACACCTTC

j_call: TRBJ2-5
d_call: TRBD2
clone_size: -
v_call: TRBV25-1
cdr3_aa: CASSKREPRETQYF
cdr3_nt: TGTGCCAGCAGCAAGCGGGAGCCGAGAGAGACCCAGTACTTC

j_call: TRBJ1-1
d_call: -
clone_size: -
v_call: TRBV10-3
cdr3_aa: CAISGEVLAEAFF
cdr3_nt: TGTGCCATCAGTGGCGAGGTTTTGGCTGAAGCTTTCTTT